The rows below give T cell receptor beta chains drawn from one sample of a study of OX40 agonist ivuxolimab in advanced cancers. Profiling relied on immunoSEQ multiplex PCR, and the TCRdb table lists in-frame clones only, not all of them. The sample gives around 64,000 clones, about four fifths of which show up once; more than 2% is in the top ten. Sequences were derived from CD4+ or CD8+ T cells sorted from blood, sampled in a trial of the OX40 agonist ivuxolimab. Every receptor here comes from an adult with an advanced solid tumor such as melanoma, head and neck, liver or kidney cancer. CDR3s include the opening cysteine and the closing phenylalanine or tryptophan. A D gene is named only where the DNA matches it firmly. Clone size is shown for a subset of rows, as once, few, many or a class of expanded clone.

d_gene	j_gene	abundance	v_gene	CDR3nt	CDR3aa
TRBD2	TRBJ2-3	-	TRBV4-3	TGCGCCAGCAGCCAAGATCGGGGACTAGCTGATACAGATACGCAGTATTTT	CASSQDRGLADTDTQYF
TRBD1	TRBJ1-2	-	TRBV6-5	TGTGCCAGCAGTTACGTAGGACAGGGTGGGCATGGCTACACCTTC	CASSYVGQGGHGYTF
TRBD2	TRBJ2-3	-	TRBV7-3	TGTGCCAGCAGTTACAAAAGCGGGGAAGGGACAGATACGCAGTATTTT	CASSYKSGEGTDTQYF
-	TRBJ2-7	-	TRBV18	TGTGCCAGCTCACCTCCCTTAGGGCAGGGGCGTTACGAGCAGTACTTC	CASSPPLGQGRYEQYF
-	TRBJ2-2	-	TRBV2	TGTGCCAGCGGACCTTTAGCCCGCGGGGAGCTGTTTTTT	CASGPLARGELFF
-	TRBJ1-4	-	TRBV2	TGTGCCAGCAGTCCGGGACACCTTGGTGAAAAACTGTTTTTT	CASSPGHLGEKLFF
TRBD2	TRBJ2-1	-	TRBV9	TGTGCCAGCAGCGTAGCGAGCGGGGGGTCCGCAAGCTCCTACAATGAGCAGTTCTTC	CASSVASGGSASSYNEQFF
-	TRBJ1-1	-	TRBV18	TGTGCCAGCTCACCACCTGCGGACACTGAAGCTTTCTTT	CASSPPADTEAFF
-	TRBJ1-6	-	TRBV4-1	TGCGCCAGCAGCCAAGATGAAGAATCACCCCTCCACTTT	CASSQDEESPLHF
TRBD2	TRBJ2-1	-	TRBV10-3	TGTGCCATCAGTGTTCAGGCCAGGGCTAGCGGGACATCGGGCAATGAGCAGTTCTTC	CAISVQARASGTSGNEQFF
-	TRBJ2-5	medium-sized	TRBV5-5	TGTGCCAGCCCCGGGGGCGGCGAGACCCAGTACTTC	CASPGGGETQYF
TRBD2	TRBJ2-1	-	TRBV7-9	TGTGCCAGCAGCTTGGCGGGAGGACCGCAGATAAATGAGCAGTTCTTC	CASSLAGGPQINEQFF
-	TRBJ1-1	-	TRBV7-9	TGTGCCAGCAGCATCTGGGACAAGAACACTGAAGCTTTCTTT	CASSIWDKNTEAFF
TRBD1	TRBJ2-7	-	TRBV6-6	TGTGCCAGCAGTCGCGACAGGGGGCGCGAATACGAGCAGTACTTC	CASSRDRGREYEQYF
TRBD2	TRBJ2-3	-	TRBV10-3	TGTGCCATCAGCCCTAGCGGGGGGGTGCCAGATACGCAGTATTTT	CAISPSGGVPDTQYF
TRBD1	TRBJ1-2	-	TRBV4-1	TGCGCCAGCAGCCAAAATTACCGGGACAGGGACTTCTATGGCTACACCTTC	CASSQNYRDRDFYGYTF
TRBD1	TRBJ1-4	-	TRBV7-9	TGTGCCAGCAGCTTAGGAGGGACAGATAGCGAAAAACTGTTTTTT	CASSLGGTDSEKLFF
TRBD2	TRBJ2-7	-	TRBV15	TGTGCCACCAGCAGAGACCTCGGGGGGAACTACGAGCAGTACTTC	CATSRDLGGNYEQYF
-	TRBJ2-1	-	TRBV27	TGTGCCAGCAGTTCCGGCCGCGGGCGCACAGCATACAATGAGCAGTTCTTC	CASSSGRGRTAYNEQFF
-	TRBJ1-2	-	TRBV6-6	TGTGCCAGCAGTTCGCCGGGACCCCATGGCTACACCTTC	CASSSPGPHGYTF
-	TRBJ2-2	-	TRBV7-2	TGTGCCAGCAGCTTAGAGGGCGGGTTGTACACCGGGGAGCTGTTTTTT	CASSLEGGLYTGELFF
TRBD1	TRBJ2-7	-	TRBV6-1	TGTGCCAGCAGTTTCGCCGGGACAGCCCACGAGCAGTACTTC	CASSFAGTAHEQYF
-	TRBJ1-6	-	TRBV5-1	TGCGCCAGCAGGCGGGGGGTCTCACCCCTCCACTTT	CASRRGVSPLHF
-	TRBJ1-1	-	TRBV6-1	TGTGCCAGCAGTGAAGGCGCAGGGCGATATCGGGCTTTCTTT	CASSEGAGRYRAFF
TRBD1	TRBJ2-7	-	TRBV6-5	TGTGCCAGCAGCGGGGGACAGGGGACAACCTACGAGCAGTACTTC	CASSGGQGTTYEQYF